This TCR beta chain was captured by sequencing in a study of blood T cell repertoires in COVID-19. Categorization into cohorts depended on clinical history that participants reported. Sequenced by immunoSEQ multiplex PCR; TCRdb stores in-frame clones only, minus some. The sample includes 250,000 or so clones, around 93% seen only once; the top ten take 1.2%. The V and J ends lost 0 bases and 8 bases respectively, with 19 bases between them. Germline V gene lookup returns CDR1 SGDLS and CDR2 YYNGEE. CDR3 size: 16 residues. Sequenced input: PBMCs or T cells enriched from blood (not recorded which). The TCR was taken from a human donor in a cohort exposed to, infected with or recovered from COVID-19 (not recorded which). The donor label of this sample is uncertain. V and J are TRBV9 and TRBJ2-3, with a tentative D call TRBD2 (7 bases). The chain's CDR3 is CASSVGGGASKGTQYF. CDR3 in DNA: TGTGCCAGCAGCGTAGGTGGGGGGGCTAGCAAGGGTACGCAGTATTTT.